The entry that follows covers one T cell receptor (beta chain) sequence. The data derive from a study of technical replicates of blood from four donors. The CDR3 has 12 residues. The germline gives CDR1 LNHDA, CDR2 SQIVND (reference sequence). The V end lost 6 bases, the J end lost 3 bases, and 7 bases lay between the germline ends. The method was immunoSEQ multiplex PCR; TCRdb's version includes in-frame clones alone and lacks a portion of them. Of tens of thousands of clones in the sample, just under 95% were seen once. The clonotype comes from a human donor in good health. The chain has TRBV19 and TRBJ2-3; D is unresolved. Sample: T cells isolated from PBMCs. DNA for the CDR3: TGTGCCAGTAGCGGTAGAACAGATACGCAGTATTTT. Translation: CASSGRTDTQYF.